This T cell receptor (beta chain) was recovered during a study of T cell responses to AZD1222 COVID-19 vaccine. Deletions cut 2 bases from V and 0 bases from J, with 8 bases between. This CDR3 has 15 amino acids. CDR1 is SNHLY and CDR2 is FYNNEI in the germline V gene. Profiled with immunoSEQ multiplex PCR; TCRdb holds only in-frame clones, not every one. Among under 200,000 clones, 94% were seen once, and the ten largest hold approximately 0.64%. This specimen consisted of peripheral blood, obtained on day 0 of AZD1222 vaccination. The chain couples TRBV2 to TRBJ2-1, with D possibly matching TRBD2 (5 bases). The receptor was isolated from an adult in good health. The CDR3 DNA reads as TGTGCCAGCAGTGAAAAGCGGAGCTCCTACAATGAGCAGTTCTTC. Translation gives CASSEKRSSYNEQFF.